The present TCR beta chain was sequenced within a study of T-cell memory formation after mild COVID-19. About the research overall: In these data, TCR clusters were largely donor specific. Study findings and constraints: Contracting clones, day 15 to 85, had balanced CD4/CD8, and later expanders favored CD4+.

As regards this clonotype: No antigen is known for it.

TCRdb re-called the 5' RACE reads through MiXCR, storing one row per CDR3 protein. The sample carries roughly 340,000 distinct CDR3 sequences, around 15% recorded once. CDR1 is GTSNPN, CDR2 SVGIG, per germline (reference sequence). Losses at the gene ends were 3 bases for V and 4 bases for J; bases not matched to a gene: 7. This CDR3 comprises 14 residues. Sequences were obtained from PBMCs or a T cell subset sorted from them (not recorded which). The V gene is TRBV30, the J gene TRBJ1-1; 8 bases fit TRBD1. The clonotype originates from a man in his late teens or twenties who had mild COVID-19 (a few samples of this study predate the infection). Cell type and time point are not known. Here the CDR3 reads CAWRTDRAFTEAFF. CDR3 nucleotides: TGTGCCTGGAGAACGGACAGGGCATTCACTGAAGCTTTCTTT.